The present T cell receptor beta chain was sequenced within a study of metastatic and nonmetastatic thyroid tumors. Findings and limits, study-wide: Significantly greater TCR beta diversity was reportedly found in malignant thyroid tumors than in benign nodules (in blood and tumor).

Per the study methods: Variation in CDR3 across clinicopathological groups served as the basis for constructing a distant-metastasis classifier in papillary thyroid cancer. TCRdb reprocessed the PCR reads via MiXCR. TCRdb's processing, not the study's, gives the V and J calls here. The data show over 40,000 clones, with 10% to 12% seen just once and around a quarter held by the top ten. All patients reached thyroid surgery having received no treatment beforehand. Germline CDR1 MGHDK, CDR2 SYGVNS. V was clipped by 3 bases and J by 7 bases, with 13 bases between them. The CDR3 consists of 13 residues. This clone came up a few times. The antigen is undetermined.

The sequenced material came from blood. The chain combines TRBV25-1 with TRBJ2-7; D remains ambiguous. This receptor was obtained from a female donor with papillary thyroid cancer or a benign thyroid nodule (not recorded which). Some clones in this sample may be carry-over from other donors' samples. CDR3 amino acids: CASSDPLLREQYF. The CDR3 DNA follows: TGTGCCAGCAGTGACCCGCTACTCCGGGAGCAGTACTTC.